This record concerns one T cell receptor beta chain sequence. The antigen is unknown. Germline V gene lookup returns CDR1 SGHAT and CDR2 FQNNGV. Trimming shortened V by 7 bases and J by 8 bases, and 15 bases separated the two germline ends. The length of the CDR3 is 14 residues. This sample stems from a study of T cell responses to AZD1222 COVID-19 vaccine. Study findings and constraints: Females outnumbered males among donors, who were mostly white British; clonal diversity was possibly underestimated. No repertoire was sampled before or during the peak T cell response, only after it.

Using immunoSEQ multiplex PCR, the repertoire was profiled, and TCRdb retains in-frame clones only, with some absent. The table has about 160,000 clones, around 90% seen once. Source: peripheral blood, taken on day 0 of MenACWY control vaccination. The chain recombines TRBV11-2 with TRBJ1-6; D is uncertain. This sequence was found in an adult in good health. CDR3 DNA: TGTGCCAGCAAAGCGCCACCGGCGCATTCACCCCTCCACTTT. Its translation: CASKAPPAHSPLHF.